One T cell receptor (beta chain) is described in this entry. Original data processing: Amplification with reference gene primers provided the estimates of nucleated cell counts. TCRdb's table, derived via immunoSEQ multiplex PCR, lists solely in-frame clones and lacks some. V, J and clone size are those of that table, while D and trimming were read from the DNA. This sample has almost 80,000 clones; approximately 80% occur once, and the top ten carry 35% to 40%. This entry comes from a study of blood T cell repertoires in COVID-19. Background on the study: Some COVID-19 samples were acute and others convalescent; all came from the United States, Italy and Spain. T cells, B-cell-depleted T cells, or PBMCs provided the cDNA or gDNA that served as material.

V was clipped by 1 base and J by 0 bases, with 12 bases between them. CDR1 SSHAT and CDR2 FNYEAQ come from the germline V gene (reference sequence). The CDR3 has 17 residues. Sequenced sample: peripheral blood. This chain links TRBV7-7 with TRBJ2-2; D may be TRBD1 (5 bases). This TCR came from a woman in her 70s with acute or convalescent COVID-19. CDR3 protein: CASSLDPGPSNTGELFF. CDR3 DNA sequence: TGTGCCAGCAGCTTAGATCCAGGGCCATCGAACACCGGGGAGCTGTTTTTT.